One and the same sample provided the 19 T cell receptor beta chains below, sequenced in a study of metastatic and nonmetastatic thyroid tumors. Using MiXCR, TCRdb re-called clones from the PCR reads. The table records fewer than 40,000 clones, approximately 31% of them present only once. All patients reached thyroid surgery having received no treatment beforehand. Input material: blood. These receptors came from a female donor with papillary thyroid cancer or a benign thyroid nodule (not recorded which). Some clones in this sample may be carry-over from other donors' samples.

This clone has ten or more counts. This chain joins TRBV25-1 and TRBJ1-1; D not certain. Germline CDR1 MGHDK, CDR2 SYGVNS. V shed 6 bases and J shed 6 bases, with 17 bases lying between them. This CDR3 is built from 14 residues. The CDR3 reads CASSALGLMAEAFF. The CDR3 DNA reads TGTGCCAGCAGCGCATTAGGGTTGATGGCTGAAGCTTTCTTT.

This clone was counted between two and nine times. For the CDR3, the DNA is TGCAGTGCTAGAGGGATTAGCGGGATAAACGAGCAGTACTTC. Translating gives CSARGISGINEQYF. This rearrangement joins TRBV20-1 to TRBJ2-7, with 8 positions matching TRBD2. The junction had 7 bases not matched to a gene; V was cut back by 1 base and J by 5 bases. The germline V gene encodes CDR1 DFQATT and CDR2 SNEGSKA (reference sequence). The CDR3 has 14 amino acids.

The sample holds many counts of this clone. V is TRBV6-2 or TRBV6-3 and J is TRBJ2-7, with 8 bases lining up with TRBD1. V was pared by 4 bases and J by 3 bases, with 5 bases of the junction left unmatched. This CDR3 is 14 amino acids long. CDR1 and CDR2 from the germline V gene are MNHEY and SVGEGT. CDR3 amino acids: CASSLLGQDYEQYF. Here the CDR3 DNA reads TGTGCCAGCAGTTTACTGGGACAGGACTACGAGCAGTACTTC.

The chain links TRBV4-1 to TRBJ2-1; tentative D call: TRBD1 (6 bases). This CDR3 is built from 13 residues. Trimming took off 6 bases at V and 4 bases at J, with 10 bases between the two ends. CDR1 and CDR2 from the germline V gene are MGHRA and YSYEKL. The CDR3 sequence: CASSYRDYNEQFF. As DNA, the CDR3 is TGCGCCAGCAGTTACAGGGATTACAATGAGCAGTTCTTC.

Many counts were recorded for this clone. The chain recombines TRBV10-2 with TRBJ2-2; 8 bases map to TRBD2. J lost 1 base, V lost 6 bases, and 1 base had no gene match. CDR3 size: 14 residues. CDR1 WSHSY and CDR2 SAAADI come from the germline V gene. The DNA of the CDR3 is TGCGCCAGCAGCGGGGGGGGGAACACCGGGGAGCTGTTTTTT. It translates to CASSGGGNTGELFF.

This clone was picked up many times. This chain joins TRBV3-1 and TRBJ2-7; tentatively, D is TRBD2 (5 bases). The V and J ends lost 7 bases and 0 bases respectively, with 10 bases between them. CDR1 is LGHDT and CDR2 is YNNKEL in the germline V gene (reference sequence). The CDR3 is 13 amino acids. CDR3 sequence (DNA): TGTGCCAGCAACGGGGAGTACTCCTACGAGCAGTACTTC. This sequence encodes CASNGEYSYEQYF.

The J gene is TRBJ1-1, the V gene TRBV19; D is possibly TRBD1 (5 bases). This CDR3 comprises 17 residues. Per germline, CDR1 LNHDA and CDR2 SQIVND (reference sequence). Trimming took off 3 bases at V and 2 bases at J, with 19 bases between the two ends. The DNA of the CDR3 is TGTGCCAGTAGTATTCTCTGGGGGAATGCGAAAAACACTGAAGCTTTCTTT. It specifies CASSILWGNAKNTEAFF.

Many counts were recorded for this clone. The chain couples TRBV5-1 to TRBJ2-3, with TRBD2 matching 9 bases. The J segment lost 3 bases and the V segment lost 1 base, leaving 9 bases of the junction unmatched. Germline values: CDR1 SGHRS, CDR2 YFSETQ. The CDR3 sequence is 17 residues long. For the CDR3, the DNA is TGCGCCAGCAGCTTGAGAGGGGGCGCGGGAGGGACAGATACGCAGTATTTT. This encodes CASSLRGGAGGTDTQYF.

The V and J genes are TRBV20-1 and TRBJ2-1; D is undetermined. Germline V CDR1 and CDR2: DFQATT, SNEGSKA (reference sequence). This CDR3 is built from 15 residues. The CDR3 spells CSYRVCESSYNEQFF. The DNA for the CDR3 is TGCAGCTACCGGGTGTGCGAGAGCTCCTACAATGAGCAGTTCTTC.

To note about this clone: Possible read error: a much larger clone is one base away. The rearrangement joins TRBV9 to TRBJ2-7, with D perhaps assigned TRBD1 or TRBD2 (6 bases each). The CDR3 sequence is 14 residues long. V lost 3 bases, J lost 4 bases, and 14 bases lay in between. In germline, CDR1 is SGDLS, CDR2 YYNGEE. DNA for the CDR3: TGTGCCAGCAGCGGGGGGGCCAGGGGTTACGAGCAGTACTTC. Translating gives CASSGGARGYEQYF.

This clone was seen repeatedly, ten times or more. This chain uses TRBV6-2 or TRBV6-3 with TRBJ1-5, with TRBD1 matching 8 bases. V gave up 6 bases and J gave up 7 bases; unmatched junction bases: 5. The CDR3 contains 13 residues. Looked up from germline, CDR1 is MNHEY and CDR2 is SVGEGT. CDR3 loop: CASRQGGRQPQHF. The CDR3, as DNA: TGTGCCAGCAGACAGGGGGGTCGGCAGCCCCAGCATTTT.

Many counts were recorded for this clone. The chain employs TRBV12-3 or TRBV12-4 and TRBJ2-5; the match to TRBD2 covers 7 bases. CDR3 length: 16 residues. The V gene end was trimmed by 2 bases and the J gene end by 6 bases; junction bases not matched to a gene: 12. The CDR3 spells CASSLLGRARSQTQYF. The CDR3 DNA is TGTGCCAGCAGTTTATTGGGGAGGGCCCGGTCACAGACCCAGTACTTC.

The rearrangement joins TRBV20-1 to TRBJ1-1; no clear D gene. The CDR3 spans 12 residues. V dropped 4 bases and J dropped 3 bases, with 9 bases sitting between them. Germline CDR1 reads DFQATT; CDR2 reads SNEGSKA (reference sequence). For the CDR3, the DNA is TGCAGTGCTAACAAACGGTACACTGAAGCTTTCTTT. Translation gives CSANKRYTEAFF.

This clone occurred a few times. The V call is TRBV27, the J call TRBJ2-5; 10 nucleotides align to TRBD1. Germline CDR1 and CDR2: MNHEY and SMNVEV (reference sequence). Trimming removed 3 bases from V and 2 bases from J; junction bases left unmatched: 3. The CDR3 has 15 residues. CDR3 in amino acids: CASSLGTGEQETQYF. DNA of the CDR3: TGTGCCAGCAGTTTGGGGACAGGGGAACAAGAGACCCAGTACTTC.

This clone showed up many times. The chain joins TRBV11-1 to TRBJ2-1; TRBD2 aligns across 7 bases. This CDR3 has 15 residues. Germline V lookup: CDR1 SGHAT, CDR2 FQDESV (reference sequence). The V and J ends lost 3 bases and 2 bases, in that order; junction bases with no gene match: 4. The CDR3 DNA reads TGTGCCAGCAGCTTCTTAGCGGGCCCCTACAATGAGCAGTTCTTC. Translated: CASSFLAGPYNEQFF. Based on the CDR3 plus reference TRBV11-1 and TRBJ2-1, the full variable domain is EAEVAQSPRYKITEKSQAVAFWCDPISGHATLYWYRQILGQGPELLVQFQDESVVDDSQLPKDRFSAERLKGVDSTLKIQPAELGDSAMYLCASSFLAGPYNEQFFGPGTRLTVL.

To note about this clone: No conserved phenylalanine or tryptophan ends this CDR3, so it is likely a read error. Because the CDR3's place on the DNA is in doubt, the DNA is left out and the CDR3 is given as listed by TCRdb. The gene calls are TRBV6-1 and TRBJ1-5; the table's D gene call, TRBD1, was not cross checked with the DNA. Per germline, CDR1 MNHNS and CDR2 SASEGT. From its first to its last residue, the CDR3 has 15 amino acids. The CDR3 loop reads CASSEPGISNQPHLC.

This clone was observed many times. V and J are TRBV7-3 and TRBJ2-1; D gene uncertain. The V gene lost 2 bases and the J gene lost 9 bases, with 11 bases spanning the gap. CDR1 SGHTA and CDR2 FQGTGA come from the germline V gene. CDR3 length equals 13 residues. The CDR3 loop is CASSLVLPGEQFF. In nucleotides, the CDR3 is TGTGCCAGCAGCTTAGTGCTTCCGGGTGAGCAGTTCTTC.

This clone was seen ten or more times. The gene calls are TRBV6-2 or TRBV6-3 and TRBJ2-7, with D tentatively TRBD2 (6 bases). The CDR3 is 14 amino acids. V shed 6 bases and J shed 4 bases, with 16 bases lying between them. CDR1 MNHEY and CDR2 SVGEGT come from the germline V gene. CDR3 residues: CASSPAGRGYEQYF. CDR3 sequence (DNA): TGTGCCAGCAGCCCAGCGGGTCGGGGGTACGAGCAGTACTTC.

J is TRBJ2-1 and V is TRBV28; D is unresolved. CDR1 and CDR2 from the germline V gene are MDHEN and SYDVKM. V dropped 6 bases and J dropped 8 bases, with 17 bases sitting between them. The CDR3 spans 14 residues. The DNA for the CDR3 is TGTGCCAGCAGCCCTCGAGGCGAACGCGATGAGCAGTTCTTC. Its protein is CASSPRGERDEQFF.